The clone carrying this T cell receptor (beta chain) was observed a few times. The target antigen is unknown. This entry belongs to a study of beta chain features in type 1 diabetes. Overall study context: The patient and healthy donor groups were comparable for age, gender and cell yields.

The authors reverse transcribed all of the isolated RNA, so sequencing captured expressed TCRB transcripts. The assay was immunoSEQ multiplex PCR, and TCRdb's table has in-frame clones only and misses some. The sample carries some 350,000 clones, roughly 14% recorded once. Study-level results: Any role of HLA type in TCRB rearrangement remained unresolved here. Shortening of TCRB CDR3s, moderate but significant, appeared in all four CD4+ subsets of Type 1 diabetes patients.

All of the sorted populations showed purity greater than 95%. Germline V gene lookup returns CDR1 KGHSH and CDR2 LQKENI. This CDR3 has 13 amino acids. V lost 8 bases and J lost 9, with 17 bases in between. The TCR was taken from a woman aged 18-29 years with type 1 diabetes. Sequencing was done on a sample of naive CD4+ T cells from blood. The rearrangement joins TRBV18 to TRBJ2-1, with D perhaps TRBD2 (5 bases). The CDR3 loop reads CASTQLGKAEQFF. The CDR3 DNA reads TGTGCCAGCACTCAACTAGGGAAAGCTGAGCAGTTCTTC. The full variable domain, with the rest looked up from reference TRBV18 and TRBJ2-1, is NAGVMQNPRHLVRRRGQEARLRCSPMKGHSHVYWYRQLPEEGLKFMVYLQKENIIDESGMPKERFSAEFPKEGPSILRIQQVVRGDSAAYFCASTQLGKAEQFFGPGTRLTVL.